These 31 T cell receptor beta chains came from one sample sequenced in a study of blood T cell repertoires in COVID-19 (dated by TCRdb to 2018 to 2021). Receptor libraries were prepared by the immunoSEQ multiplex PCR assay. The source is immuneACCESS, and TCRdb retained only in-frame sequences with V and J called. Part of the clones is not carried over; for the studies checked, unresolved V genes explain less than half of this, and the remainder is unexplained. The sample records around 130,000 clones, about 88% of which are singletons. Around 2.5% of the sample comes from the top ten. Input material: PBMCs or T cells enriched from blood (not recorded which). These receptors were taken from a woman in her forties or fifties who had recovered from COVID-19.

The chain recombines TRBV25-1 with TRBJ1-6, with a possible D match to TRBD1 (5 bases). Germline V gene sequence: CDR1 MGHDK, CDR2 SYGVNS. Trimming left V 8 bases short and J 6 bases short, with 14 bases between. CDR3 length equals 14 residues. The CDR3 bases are TGTGCCAGCGCCGCTAGGGGAACTAATTCACCCCTCCACTTT. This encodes CASAARGTNSPLHF.

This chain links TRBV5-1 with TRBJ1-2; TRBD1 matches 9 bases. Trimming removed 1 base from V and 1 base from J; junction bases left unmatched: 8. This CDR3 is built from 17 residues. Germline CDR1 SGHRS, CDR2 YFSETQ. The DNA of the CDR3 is TGCGCCAGCAGCTTGTATGGGACAGGGAGCGGTAACTATGGCTACACCTTC. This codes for CASSLYGTGSGNYGYTF.

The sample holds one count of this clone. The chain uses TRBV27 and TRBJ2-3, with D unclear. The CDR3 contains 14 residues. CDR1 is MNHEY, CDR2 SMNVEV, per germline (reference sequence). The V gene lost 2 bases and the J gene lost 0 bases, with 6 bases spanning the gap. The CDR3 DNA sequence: TGTGCCAGCAGTTTAAGCCGTAGCACAGATACGCAGTATTTT. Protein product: CASSLSRSTDTQYF.

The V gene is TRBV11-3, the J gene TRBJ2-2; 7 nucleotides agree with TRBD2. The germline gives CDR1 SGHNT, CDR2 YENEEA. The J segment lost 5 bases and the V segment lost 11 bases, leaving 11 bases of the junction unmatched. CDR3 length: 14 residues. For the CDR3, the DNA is TGTGCCGGTTCAAGGGACGGGGGGACCGGGGAGCTGTTTTTT. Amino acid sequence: CAGSRDGGTGELFF.

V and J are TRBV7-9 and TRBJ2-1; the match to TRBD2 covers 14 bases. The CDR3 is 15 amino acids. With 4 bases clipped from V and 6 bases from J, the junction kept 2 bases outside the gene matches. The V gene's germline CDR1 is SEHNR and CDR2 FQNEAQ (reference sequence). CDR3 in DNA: TGTGCCAGCAGCTCCGGGACTAGCGGGGGCAATGAGCAGTTCTTC. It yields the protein CASSSGTSGGNEQFF.

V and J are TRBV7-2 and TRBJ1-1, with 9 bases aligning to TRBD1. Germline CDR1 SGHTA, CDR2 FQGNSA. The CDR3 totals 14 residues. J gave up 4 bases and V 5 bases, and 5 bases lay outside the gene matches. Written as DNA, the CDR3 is TGTGCCAGCAGCCCGGGACAGGGCGTCACTGAAGCTTTCTTT. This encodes CASSPGQGVTEAFF.

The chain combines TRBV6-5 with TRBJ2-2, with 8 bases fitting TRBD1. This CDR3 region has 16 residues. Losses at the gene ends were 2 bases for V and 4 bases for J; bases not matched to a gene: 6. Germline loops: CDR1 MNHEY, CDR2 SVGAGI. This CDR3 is CASSYGRGRSTGELFF. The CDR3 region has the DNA TGTGCCAGCAGTTACGGCAGGGGGCGTAGCACCGGGGAGCTGTTTTTT.

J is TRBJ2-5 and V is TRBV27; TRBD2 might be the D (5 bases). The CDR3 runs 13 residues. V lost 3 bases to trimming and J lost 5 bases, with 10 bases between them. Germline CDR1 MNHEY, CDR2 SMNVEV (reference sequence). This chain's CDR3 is CASSFRGRETQYF. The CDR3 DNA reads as TGTGCCAGCAGTTTCCGGGGTCGCGAGACCCAGTACTTC.

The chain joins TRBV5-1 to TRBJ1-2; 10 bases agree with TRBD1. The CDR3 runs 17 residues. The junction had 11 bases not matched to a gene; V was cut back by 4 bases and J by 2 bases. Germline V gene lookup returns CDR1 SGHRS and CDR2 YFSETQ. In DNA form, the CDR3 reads TGCGCCAGCAGCCCCCTCGGGACAGGGGAAGGGAACTATGGCTACACCTTC. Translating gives CASSPLGTGEGNYGYTF.

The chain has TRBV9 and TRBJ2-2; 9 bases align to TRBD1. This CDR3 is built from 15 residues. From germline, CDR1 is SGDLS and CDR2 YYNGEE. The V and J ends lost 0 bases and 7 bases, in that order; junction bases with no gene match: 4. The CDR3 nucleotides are TGTGCCAGCAGCGTAGTCCCGGACAGGGGCGGGGAGCTGTTTTTT. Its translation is CASSVVPDRGGELFF.

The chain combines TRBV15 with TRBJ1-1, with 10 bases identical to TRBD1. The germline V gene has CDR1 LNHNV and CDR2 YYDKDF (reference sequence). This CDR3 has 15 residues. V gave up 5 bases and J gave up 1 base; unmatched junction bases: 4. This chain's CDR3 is CATSGRDRGNTEAFF. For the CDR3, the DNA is TGTGCCACCAGCGGTAGGGACAGGGGGAACACTGAAGCTTTCTTT. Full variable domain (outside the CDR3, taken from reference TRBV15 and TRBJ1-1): DAMVIQNPRYQVTQFGKPVTLSCSQTLNHNVMYWYQQKSSQAPKLLFHYYDKDFNNEADTPDNFQSRRPNTSFCFLDIRSPGLGDTAMYLCATSGRDRGNTEAFFGQGTRLTVV.

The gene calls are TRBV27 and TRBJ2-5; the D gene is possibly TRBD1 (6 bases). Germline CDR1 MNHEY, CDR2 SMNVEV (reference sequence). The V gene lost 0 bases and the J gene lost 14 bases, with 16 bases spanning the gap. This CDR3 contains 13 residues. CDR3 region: CASSLSSSGQRYF. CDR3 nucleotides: TGTGCCAGCAGTTTATCGTCGTCTGGACAGAGATACTTC.

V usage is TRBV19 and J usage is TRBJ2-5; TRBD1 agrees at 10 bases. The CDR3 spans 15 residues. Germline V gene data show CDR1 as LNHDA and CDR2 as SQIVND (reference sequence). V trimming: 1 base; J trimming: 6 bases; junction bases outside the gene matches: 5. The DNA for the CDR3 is TGTGCCAGTAGTATAGGACAGGGGGCAATTCAGACCCAGTACTTC. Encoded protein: CASSIGQGAIQTQYF. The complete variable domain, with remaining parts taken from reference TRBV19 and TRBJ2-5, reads DGGITQSPKYLFRKEGQNVTLSCEQNLNHDAMYWYRQDPGQGLRLIYYSQIVNDFQKGDIAEGYSVSREKKESFPLTVTSAQKNPTAFYLCASSIGQGAIQTQYFGPGTRLLVL.

The CDR3 reads CASSQARTGNMNTEAFF. The CDR3 nucleotides read TGCGCCAGCAGCCAGGCAAGAACAGGTAATATGAACACTGAAGCTTTCTTT. The V call is TRBV4-3, the J call TRBJ1-1; D might be TRBD1 (5 bases). The germline V gene has CDR1 LGHNA and CDR2 YSLEER. Trimming pared 3 bases from V and 0 bases from J, leaving 17 bases between. The CDR3 is 17 amino acids.

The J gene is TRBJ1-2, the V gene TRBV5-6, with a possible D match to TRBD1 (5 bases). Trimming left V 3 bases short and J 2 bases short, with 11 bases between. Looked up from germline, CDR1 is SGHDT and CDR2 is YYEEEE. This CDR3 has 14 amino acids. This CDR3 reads CASSSNDRNYGYTF. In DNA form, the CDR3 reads TGTGCCAGCAGCTCCAATGACAGAAACTATGGCTACACCTTC.

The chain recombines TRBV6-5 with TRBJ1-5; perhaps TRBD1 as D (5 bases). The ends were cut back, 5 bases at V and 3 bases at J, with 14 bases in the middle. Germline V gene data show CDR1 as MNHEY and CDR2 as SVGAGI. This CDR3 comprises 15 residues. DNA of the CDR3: TGTGCCAGCAGTCCACGGACGGGGGACAATCAGCCCCAGCATTTT. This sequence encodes CASSPRTGDNQPQHF.

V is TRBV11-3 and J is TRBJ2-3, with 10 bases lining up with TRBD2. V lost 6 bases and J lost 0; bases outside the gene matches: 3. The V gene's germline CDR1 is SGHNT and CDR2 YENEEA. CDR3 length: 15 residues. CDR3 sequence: CASRPAGGSTDTQYF. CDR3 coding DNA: TGTGCCAGCAGACCAGCGGGGGGGAGCACAGATACGCAGTATTTT.

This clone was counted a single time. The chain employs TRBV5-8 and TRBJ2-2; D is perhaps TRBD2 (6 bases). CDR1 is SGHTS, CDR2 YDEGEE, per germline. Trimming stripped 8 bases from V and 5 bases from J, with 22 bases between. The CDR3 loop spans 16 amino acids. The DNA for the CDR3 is TGTGCCAGTCCCATCCGCGCGGGATCAGGAACCGGGGAGCTGTTTTTT. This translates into CASPIRAGSGTGELFF.

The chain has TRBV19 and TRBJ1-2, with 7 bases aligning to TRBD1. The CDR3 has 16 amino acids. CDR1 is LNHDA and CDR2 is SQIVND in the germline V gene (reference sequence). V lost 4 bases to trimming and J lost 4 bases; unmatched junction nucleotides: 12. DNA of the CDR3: TGTGCCAGTAGTAGGGTAACCGAGGGACAGACCTATGGCTACACCTTC. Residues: CASSRVTEGQTYGYTF.

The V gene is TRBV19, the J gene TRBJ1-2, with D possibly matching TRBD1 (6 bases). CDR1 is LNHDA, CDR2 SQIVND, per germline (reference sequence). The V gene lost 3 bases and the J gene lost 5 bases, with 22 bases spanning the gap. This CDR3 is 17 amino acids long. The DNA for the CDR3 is TGTGCCAGTAGTATGTCGACCATCCGACAGGCCTTATATGGCTACACCTTC. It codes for CASSMSTIRQALYGYTF.

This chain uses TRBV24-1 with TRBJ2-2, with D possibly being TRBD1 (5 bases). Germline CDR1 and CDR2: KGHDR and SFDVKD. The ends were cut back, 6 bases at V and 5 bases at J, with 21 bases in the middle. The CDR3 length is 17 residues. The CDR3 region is CATSPSQGLGRTGELFF. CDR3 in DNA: TGTGCCACCAGTCCCAGCCAGGGATTAGGAAGGACCGGGGAGCTGTTTTTT.

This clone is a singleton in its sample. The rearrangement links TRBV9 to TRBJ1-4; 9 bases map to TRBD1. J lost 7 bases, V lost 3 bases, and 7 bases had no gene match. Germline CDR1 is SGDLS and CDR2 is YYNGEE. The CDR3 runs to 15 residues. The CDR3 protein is CASSDAGTGSEKLFF. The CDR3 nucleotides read TGTGCCAGCAGCGACGCGGGGACAGGGAGTGAAAAACTGTTTTTT.

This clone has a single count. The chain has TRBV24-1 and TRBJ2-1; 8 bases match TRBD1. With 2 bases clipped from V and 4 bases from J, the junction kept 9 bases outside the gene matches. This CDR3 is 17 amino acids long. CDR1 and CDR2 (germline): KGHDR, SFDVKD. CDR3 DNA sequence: TGTGCCACCAGTGATTCCCCGGACAGGGTCGGGTACAATGAGCAGTTCTTC. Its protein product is CATSDSPDRVGYNEQFF.

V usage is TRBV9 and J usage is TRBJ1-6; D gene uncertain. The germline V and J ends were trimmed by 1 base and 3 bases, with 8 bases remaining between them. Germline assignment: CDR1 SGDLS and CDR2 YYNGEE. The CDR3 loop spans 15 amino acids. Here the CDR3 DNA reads TGTGCCAGCAGCGTATCAACCGGCTATAATTCACCCCTCCACTTT. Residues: CASSVSTGYNSPLHF.

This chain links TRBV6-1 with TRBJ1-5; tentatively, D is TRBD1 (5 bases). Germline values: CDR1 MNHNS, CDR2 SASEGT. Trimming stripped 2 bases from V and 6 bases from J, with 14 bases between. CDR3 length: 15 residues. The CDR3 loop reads CASSEMGGVVQPQHF. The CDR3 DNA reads TGTGCCAGCAGTGAAATGGGGGGTGTAGTTCAGCCCCAGCATTTT.

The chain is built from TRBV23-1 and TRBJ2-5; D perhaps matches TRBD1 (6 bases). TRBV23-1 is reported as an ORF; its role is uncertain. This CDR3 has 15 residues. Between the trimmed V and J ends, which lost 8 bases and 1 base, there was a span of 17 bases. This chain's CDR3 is CASPARTAFQETQYF. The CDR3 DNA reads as TGCGCCAGCCCGGCCCGGACAGCCTTCCAAGAGACCCAGTACTTC.

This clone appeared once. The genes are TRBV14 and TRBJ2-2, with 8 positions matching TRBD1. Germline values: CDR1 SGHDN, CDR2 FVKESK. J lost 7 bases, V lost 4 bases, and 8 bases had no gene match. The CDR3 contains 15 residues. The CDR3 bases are TGTGCCAGCAGCCGGATCACAGGGGGACACGGGGAGCTGTTTTTT. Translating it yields CASSRITGGHGELFF.

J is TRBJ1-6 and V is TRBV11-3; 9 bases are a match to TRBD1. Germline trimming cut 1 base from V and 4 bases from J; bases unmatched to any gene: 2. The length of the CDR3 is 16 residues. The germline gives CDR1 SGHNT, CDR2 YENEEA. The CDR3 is CASSLGQGEYNSPLHF. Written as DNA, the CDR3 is TGTGCCAGCAGCTTAGGACAGGGGGAATATAATTCACCCCTCCACTTT. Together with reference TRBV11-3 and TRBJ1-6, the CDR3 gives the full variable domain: EAGVVQSPRYKIIEKKQPVAFWCNPISGHNTLYWYLQNLGQGPELLIRYENEEAVDDSQLPKDRFSAERLKGVDSTLKIQPAELGDSAVYLCASSLGQGEYNSPLHFGNGTRLTVT.

This chain's CDR3 is CSANRGNEQFF. The CDR3 nucleotides are TGCAGCGCAAACAGGGGCAATGAGCAGTTCTTC. The chain has TRBV29-1 and TRBJ2-1, with TRBD1 identical over 7 bases. CDR1 SQVTM and CDR2 ANQGSEA come from the germline V gene. The CDR3 has 11 amino acids. V was clipped by 7 bases and J by 6 bases; unmatched bases: 3.

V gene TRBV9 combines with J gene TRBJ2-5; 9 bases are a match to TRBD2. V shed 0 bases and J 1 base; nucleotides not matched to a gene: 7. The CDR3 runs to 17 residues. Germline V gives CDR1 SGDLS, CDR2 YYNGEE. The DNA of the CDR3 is TGTGCCAGCAGCGTAGGGGGCGGGGGGGCCGCCCAAGAGACCCAGTACTTC. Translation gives CASSVGGGGAAQETQYF.

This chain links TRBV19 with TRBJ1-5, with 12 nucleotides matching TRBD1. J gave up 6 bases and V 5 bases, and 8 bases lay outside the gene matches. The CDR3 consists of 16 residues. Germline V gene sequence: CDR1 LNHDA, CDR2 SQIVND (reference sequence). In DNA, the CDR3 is TGTGCCAGTAGTTCCGGGACAGGGGGCTCCGGTCAGCCCCAGCATTTT. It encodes CASSSGTGGSGQPQHF.